The 15 T cell receptor beta chains in this list originate from one sample, sequenced in a study of patients and donors after allogeneic stem cell transplantation. TCRdb reprocessed the RT-PCR reads with MiXCR, giving one entry per CDR3 protein. The data hold 2,400 or so distinct CDR3 sequences, with 7% to 10% observed a single time. Sample: blood, either unsorted or a sorted T cell fraction (not recorded which). These receptors all come from a human donor who was either an allogeneic HSCT recipient or a stem cell or donor lymphocyte infusion donor (not recorded which). It is not recorded whose cells these are; they may come from a transplant donor.

CDR3 nucleotides: TGTGCCAGCAGTGTGGTAGAGAGCTCCTACGAGCAGTACTTC. Translating it yields CASSVVESSYEQYF. The chain combines TRBV6-1 with TRBJ2-7; D unresolved. V lost 4 bases and J 0 bases, leaving 10 bases between the germline ends. Germline V gene data show CDR1 as MNHNS and CDR2 as SASEGT. CDR3 length equals 14 residues.

This chain links TRBV12-3 or TRBV12-4 with TRBJ2-1; D is uncertain. The CDR3 length is 13 residues. V was clipped by 2 bases and J by 7 bases, with 9 bases between them. In DNA, the CDR3 is TGTGCCAGCAGTTTACCTCCTCGGAATGAGCAGTTCTTC. It is translated as CASSLPPRNEQFF.

This clonotype was observed a handful of times. The DNA of the CDR3 is TGTGCCAGCAGCGTTAGCGGGACTAGCACAGATACGCAGTATTTT. The encoded protein is CASSVSGTSTDTQYF. J is TRBJ2-3 and V is TRBV9, with TRBD2 matching 8 bases. The CDR3 spans 15 residues. Germline V gene data show CDR1 as SGDLS and CDR2 as YYNGEE. With 2 bases clipped from V and 0 bases from J, the junction kept 2 bases outside the gene matches.

In its sample, this clonotype ranks as medium-sized. The chain joins TRBV7-9 to TRBJ2-7; maybe TRBD1 (5 bases). Germline V gene data show CDR1 as SEHNR and CDR2 as FQNEAQ (reference sequence). V was cut by 5 bases and J by 0 bases, with 5 bases left in between. The length of the CDR3 is 12 residues. The CDR3 coding sequence is TGTGCCAGCAGCCAGGGCTCCTACGAGCAGTACTTC. It yields the protein CASSQGSYEQYF.

This chain links TRBV6-2 or TRBV6-3 with TRBJ2-2; 7 positions agree with TRBD1. The CDR3 is 13 residues long. Unmatched junction bases numbered 4, after V lost 5 bases and J lost 7 bases. Germline V gene data show CDR1 as MNHEY and CDR2 as SVGEGT. CDR3: CASSPQGIGELFF. CDR3 DNA: TGTGCCAGCAGTCCACAGGGGATCGGGGAGCTGTTTTTT.

This chain links TRBV9 with TRBJ2-3, with a weak D call TRBD1 (6 bases). V lost 3 bases to trimming and J lost 0 bases, with 11 bases between them. The germline V gene encodes CDR1 SGDLS and CDR2 YYNGEE. The CDR3 loop spans 15 amino acids. Here the CDR3 DNA reads TGTGCCAGCAGCGCCCGACAGGATAGCACAGATACGCAGTATTTT. As protein: CASSARQDSTDTQYF.

This clonotype ranks as medium-sized. The chain is built from TRBV29-1 and TRBJ1-6; 8 nucleotides agree with TRBD1. The CDR3 covers 13 residues. V lost 6 bases, J lost 11 bases, and 9 bases stayed unmatched. Germline V gives CDR1 SQVTM, CDR2 ANQGSEA. Here the CDR3 DNA reads TGCAGCGTCGCAAACGACAGGGGTGCACCCCTCCACTTT. Encoded protein: CSVANDRGAPLHF.

This clonotype appeared a few times. The chain joins TRBV6-5 to TRBJ2-2, with unresolved D. V was pared by 5 bases and J by 0 bases, with 7 bases between. CDR1 MNHEY and CDR2 SVGAGI come from the germline V gene. The CDR3 spans 14 residues. In nucleotides, the CDR3 is TGTGCCAGCAGTAGTACGGCGAACACCGGGGAGCTGTTTTTT. Amino acid sequence: CASSSTANTGELFF.

This clonotype was seen a handful of times. The chain uses TRBV12-3 or TRBV12-4 and TRBJ2-6; D perhaps matches TRBD1 (6 bases). V lost 3 bases and J 2 bases, leaving 11 bases between the germline ends. The CDR3 is made up of 16 amino acids. The CDR3 DNA reads as TGTGCCAGCAGTTTCTCCAGGGGAGCTGGGGCCAACGTCCTGACTTTC. Translated, it gives CASSFSRGAGANVLTF.

This clonotype turned up a few times. This chain uses TRBV7-2 with TRBJ1-5; tentative D call: TRBD1 (5 bases). The CDR3 runs to 16 residues. Germline V lookup: CDR1 SGHTA, CDR2 FQGNSA. V shed 1 base and J shed 1 base, with 11 bases lying between them. The CDR3 loop is CASSLGGSQSNQPQHF. The CDR3, as DNA: TGTGCCAGCAGCTTAGGGGGCAGTCAAAGCAATCAGCCCCAGCATTTT.

This clonotype was counted between two and nine times. The genes are TRBV29-1 and TRBJ2-2, with D tentatively TRBD1 or TRBD2 (6 bases each). Trimming took 7 bases from V and 0 from J, leaving 12 bases between them. The CDR3 sequence is 14 residues long. CDR1 is SQVTM, CDR2 ANQGSEA, per germline. Here the CDR3 reads CSATRGANTGELFF. In nucleotides, the CDR3 is TGCAGCGCTACGAGGGGGGCGAACACCGGGGAGCTGTTTTTT.

This clonotype showed up just a few times. This rearrangement joins TRBV29-1 to TRBJ2-3; 9 bases agree with TRBD2. Germline-derived CDR1 and CDR2 are SQVTM and ANQGSEA. V gave up 6 bases and J gave up 0 bases; unmatched junction bases: 13. The CDR3 has 17 residues. CDR3 DNA sequence: TGCAGCGTCCCCGGGGTAATAGCGGGAGTAAGCACAGATACGCAGTATTTT. It specifies CSVPGVIAGVSTDTQYF.

This clonotype has only a few counts. The CDR3: CASSPGRAQGGTF. The CDR3 DNA sequence: TGTGCCAGCAGCCCCGGACGTGCTCAAGGAGGCACCTTC. The chain couples TRBV7-2 to TRBJ1-2; D uncertain. Trimming left V 5 bases short and J 13 bases short, with 20 bases between. Germline V gives CDR1 SGHTA, CDR2 FQGNSA. This CDR3 has 13 amino acids.

This clonotype turned up a few times. The gene calls are TRBV5-1 and TRBJ2-3; TRBD2 matches 9 bases. Germline trimming cut 5 bases from V and 3 bases from J; bases unmatched to any gene: 10. Germline V gene sequence: CDR1 SGHRS, CDR2 YFSETQ. The CDR3 totals 16 residues. This CDR3 reads CASSSGTSSETDTQYF. CDR3 DNA: TGCGCCAGCAGTTCCGGGACTAGCTCTGAAACAGATACGCAGTATTTT.

This clonotype is deemed medium-sized. CDR3 coding DNA: TGTGCCAGCAGCTTCGGACTAGCGGAGCACAATGAGCAGTTCTTC. It specifies CASSFGLAEHNEQFF. The chain links TRBV11-3 to TRBJ2-1; 10 bases match TRBD2. The V and J ends lost 3 bases and 5 bases, in that order; junction bases with no gene match: 4. The CDR3 length is 15 residues. CDR1 SGHNT and CDR2 YENEEA come from the germline V gene.